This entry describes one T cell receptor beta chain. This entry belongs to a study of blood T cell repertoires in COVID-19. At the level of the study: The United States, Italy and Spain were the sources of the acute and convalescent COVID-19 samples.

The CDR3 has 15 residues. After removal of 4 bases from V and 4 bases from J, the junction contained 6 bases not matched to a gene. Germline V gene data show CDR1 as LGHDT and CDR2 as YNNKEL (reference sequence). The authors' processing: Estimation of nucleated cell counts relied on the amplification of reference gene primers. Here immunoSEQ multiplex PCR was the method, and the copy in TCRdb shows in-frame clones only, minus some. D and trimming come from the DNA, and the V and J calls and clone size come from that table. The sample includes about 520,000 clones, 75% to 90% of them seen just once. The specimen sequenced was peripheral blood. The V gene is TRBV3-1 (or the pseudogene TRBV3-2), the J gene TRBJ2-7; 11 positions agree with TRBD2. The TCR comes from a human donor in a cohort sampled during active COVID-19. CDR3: CASSLGTSGLYEQYF. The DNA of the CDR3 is TGTGCCAGCAGCCTTGGGACTAGCGGCCTATACGAGCAGTACTTC.